The 13 T cell receptor beta chains reported below all come from one sample, sequenced in a study of T cell responses to AZD1222 COVID-19 vaccine. Method: immunoSEQ multiplex PCR; TCRdb's copy keeps in-frame clones and lacks some. The table lists under 150,000 clones, about 93% of them singletons. This specimen was peripheral blood, taken on day 0 of AZD1222 vaccination. All receptors come from an adult in good health.

The chain is built from TRBV19 and TRBJ1-6; D call uncertain. CDR3 length equals 16 residues. V was clipped by 2 bases and J by 0 bases, with 8 bases between them. CDR1 and CDR2 (germline): LNHDA, SQIVND (reference sequence). CDR3 residues: CASSITRSSYNSPLHF. The CDR3 DNA reads TGTGCCAGTAGTATAACGAGGAGCTCCTATAATTCACCCCTCCACTTT.

V is TRBV4-1 and J is TRBJ1-5; D is perhaps TRBD1 (5 bases). V was pared by 1 base and J by 4 bases, with 8 bases between. The CDR3 covers 14 residues. The germline CDR1 and CDR2 sequences are MGHRA and YSYEKL. Here the CDR3 DNA reads TGCGCCAGCAGCCAAGTCGGGGCAAATCAGCCCCAGCATTTT. It translates to CASSQVGANQPQHF.

This chain uses TRBV10-3 with TRBJ2-3, with TRBD1 matching 11 bases. Per the germline V gene, CDR1 is ENHRY and CDR2 is SYGVKD. CDR3 length: 13 residues. The V segment lost 8 bases and the J segment 6 bases; nucleotides outside the gene matches: 4. CDR3: CAISGTGGDTQYF. DNA for the CDR3: TGTGCCATCTCAGGGACAGGGGGTGATACGCAGTATTTT.

The chain employs TRBV20-1 and TRBJ1-1; no reliable D call. The CDR3 is 11 amino acids. Trimming pared 3 bases from V and 6 bases from J, leaving 8 bases between. CDR1 and CDR2 (germline): DFQATT, SNEGSKA (reference sequence). CDR3 sequence (DNA): TGCAGTGCTAGTGAAGGTCCTGAAGCTTTCTTT. It yields the protein CSASEGPEAFF.

The chain employs TRBV6-6 and TRBJ1-5, with D unresolved. Trimming pared 0 bases from V and 0 bases from J, leaving 9 bases between. The CDR3 length is 16 residues. Looked up from germline, CDR1 is MNHNY and CDR2 is SVGAGI (reference sequence). The CDR3 nucleotides are TGTGCCAGCAGTTACTCGAACGGTTATAGCAATCAGCCCCAGCATTTT. Translating gives CASSYSNGYSNQPQHF.

Only one count was recorded for this clone. This chain uses TRBV27 with TRBJ2-7, with TRBD1 matching over 8 bases. V dropped 2 bases and J dropped 5; count of bases not matched to a gene: 8. There are 15 residues in the CDR3. CDR1 MNHEY and CDR2 SMNVEV come from the germline V gene (reference sequence). CDR3 nucleotide sequence: TGTGCCAGCAGTTTAAAGGACAGGGCTTTACACGAGCAGTACTTC. Its protein is CASSLKDRALHEQYF.

This clone was seen just once. J is TRBJ2-1 and V is TRBV19; 10 bases agree with TRBD2. CDR1 is LNHDA, CDR2 SQIVND, per germline (reference sequence). The junction had 5 bases not matched to a gene; V was cut back by 6 bases and J by 3 bases. The CDR3 runs to 15 residues. This CDR3 is CASRSGGAVYNEQFF. The CDR3 region has the DNA TGTGCCAGTAGAAGCGGGGGGGCCGTCTACAATGAGCAGTTCTTC.

The chain couples TRBV5-5 to TRBJ1-3; perhaps TRBD1 as D (6 bases). CDR1 is SGHKS and CDR2 is YYEKEE in the germline V gene (reference sequence). V was cut by 3 bases and J by 4 bases, with 11 bases left in between. CDR3 size: 14 residues. Here the CDR3 DNA reads TGTGCCAGCAGCTCCGGGGGCCGGGGAAACACCATATATTTT. It encodes CASSSGGRGNTIYF.

The rearrangement links TRBV9 to TRBJ2-5; D remains ambiguous. Between the trimmed V and J ends, which lost 4 bases and 5 bases, there was a span of 12 bases. The germline gives CDR1 SGDLS, CDR2 YYNGEE. The CDR3 runs 13 residues. The CDR3 DNA follows: TGTGCCAGCAGCATTGACGCTGCGGAGACCCAGTACTTC. Protein product: CASSIDAAETQYF.

V is TRBV6-6 and J is TRBJ2-7, with D uncertain. The CDR3 is 11 amino acids. Germline V gene sequence: CDR1 MNHNY, CDR2 SVGAGI (reference sequence). V was cut by 7 bases and J by 3 bases, with 7 bases left in between. The CDR3 loop is CASTFRYEQYF. In nucleotides, the CDR3 is TGTGCCAGCACCTTTCGCTACGAGCAGTACTTC.

V gene TRBV6-5 combines with J gene TRBJ2-7; a weak D match, TRBD1 (6 bases). Germline assignment: CDR1 MNHEY and CDR2 SVGAGI. The CDR3 consists of 14 residues. With 5 bases removed from V and 0 bases from J, the gap between germline ends came to 11 bases. The CDR3 loop reads CASSQPTGSYEQYF. The CDR3 nucleotides read TGTGCCAGCAGTCAACCGACAGGCTCCTACGAGCAGTACTTC.

Of note for this clone: Different DNA sequences within this sample yield the same CDR3. The V call is TRBV5-1, the J call TRBJ1-1, with 8 positions matching TRBD1. CDR1 and CDR2 (germline): SGHRS, YFSETQ. The CDR3 consists of 14 residues. The V and J ends lost 4 bases and 2 bases, in that order; junction bases with no gene match: 4. CDR3 loop: CASSPGQGNTEAFF. In DNA form, the CDR3 reads TGCGCCAGCAGCCCCGGACAGGGTAACACTGAAGCTTTCTTT.

This sequence joins TRBV10-3 and TRBJ1-1; D unclear. V was trimmed by 6 bases and J by 6 bases, leaving 14 bases between them. Germline lookup yields CDR1 ENHRY and CDR2 SYGVKD. The CDR3 covers 13 residues. CDR3 residues: CAISSGREPEAFF. The CDR3 DNA reads TGTGCCATCAGCTCCGGCCGGGAACCTGAAGCTTTCTTT.